The sequence of this TCR beta chain was determined in a study of post-analysis software for immune sequencing data. Unique-molecular-identifier-tagged TCR beta cDNA libraries were used. MiXCR, applied by TCRdb to the PCR reads, yields one record per CDR3 protein. This table has 150,000 to 200,000 distinct CDR3 sequences, 25% to 35% appearing once. This clonotype was seen at least ten times. The specimen was blood. This sequence originates from a girl aged 5 to 17 with multiple sclerosis.

CDR3 in amino acids: CSVLDSYEQYF. As DNA, the CDR3 is TGCAGCGTTTTAGATTCCTACGAGCAGTACTTC. This chain joins TRBV29-1 and TRBJ2-7; no firm D call. This CDR3 comprises 11 residues. The V and J ends lost 5 bases and 1 base respectively, with 6 bases between them. CDR1 SQVTM and CDR2 ANQGSEA come from the germline V gene.